This T cell receptor (beta chain) was identified in a study of T cells in Graves' hyperthyroidism and ophthalmopathy. Whole-study findings and limits: Blood samples included most of the expanded thyroid clonotypes exceeding 0.001.

The germline V gene has CDR1 SGDLS and CDR2 YYNGEE. The CDR3 is 15 residues long. With 5 bases removed from V and 2 bases from J, the gap between germline ends came to 11 bases. Orbital computed tomography and thyroid ultrasound, together with serum TRAb and thyroxine and clinical symptoms, were used for diagnoses. Amplified TCR beta CDR3 regions derived from RNA transcripts. The HTBI set primed first-round TCR CDR3 RT-PCR. TCRdb called the multiplex PCR reads again in MiXCR, with one record for every CDR3 protein. The sample has 550,000 to 800,000 distinct CDR3 sequences, around 15% seen once; the top ten hold approximately 8.4%. Regarding this clonotype: Its antigen remains unknown.

The chain carries TRBV9 and TRBJ2-6, with D uncertain. The material sequenced was blood. The TCR originated in a man between 18 and 29 years old with Graves' hyperthyroidism. The CDR3 bases are TGTGCCAGCAGGGCTACGGTTGCTGGGGCCAACGTCCTGACTTTC. Encoded protein: CASRATVAGANVLTF.